Listed here is a single T cell receptor beta chain. Its antigen is unknown. Conversion of TCR transcripts into cDNA relied on 5'RACE template switching, which added a universal primer site and UMIs. One entry per CDR3 protein results from TCRdb running MiXCR on the 5' RACE reads. The data hold fewer than 400,000 distinct CDR3 sequences, with 6.2% observed a single time. This sample is part of a study of T cells after yellow fever vaccination. V lost 2 bases and J 0 bases, leaving 11 bases between the germline ends. CDR1 is MNHEY, CDR2 SVGEGT, per germline. The length of the CDR3 is 15 residues. General study findings and limits: Repertoires obtained by FACS sorting could include abundant clonotypes that entered as contaminants from the bulk population. Booster sampling recovered most clones from primary vaccination (96% CD4, approximately 88% CD8).

The sample here was PBMCs, taken 5 days after the yellow fever booster vaccination. This receptor was obtained from a man between 25 and 39 years old who received the YFV17D yellow fever vaccine. The chain recombines TRBV6-2 or TRBV6-3 with TRBJ2-7, with unresolved D. CDR3 sequence (DNA): TGTGCCAGCAGTTACAGGGCGTCGAACTCCTACGAGCAGTACTTC. It encodes CASSYRASNSYEQYF.